Presented here are 14 T cell receptor beta chains from one specimen sequenced in a study of blood T cell repertoires in COVID-19. Sequencing was performed with immunoSEQ multiplex PCR; in TCRdb, only in-frame clones are kept and a portion is missing. This sample has about 160,000 clones, with 65% to 80% found just once. Input material: peripheral blood. The receptors here all came from a man in his sixties with acute or convalescent COVID-19.

The chain has TRBV19 and TRBJ2-7, with TRBD1 matching over 12 bases. J gave up 7 bases and V 3 bases, and 7 bases lay outside the gene matches. Germline V lookup: CDR1 LNHDA, CDR2 SQIVND (reference sequence). CDR3 length: 15 residues. The CDR3 region is CASSIRGTGGAEQYF. CDR3 sequence (DNA): TGTGCCAGTAGTATCCGCGGGACAGGGGGCGCGGAGCAGTACTTC.

The chain couples TRBV4-1 to TRBJ1-2, with D possibly TRBD1 on 6 matching bases. Trimming took 0 bases from V and 2 from J, leaving 10 bases between them. Germline lookup yields CDR1 MGHRA and CDR2 YSYEKL. The CDR3 totals 15 residues. CDR3: CASSQETGQNYGYTF. The CDR3 DNA sequence: TGCGCCAGCAGCCAAGAGACAGGACAAAACTATGGCTACACCTTC.

The rearrangement links TRBV4-1 to TRBJ1-2; 8 bases match TRBD1. The CDR3 totals 16 residues. Looked up from germline, CDR1 is MGHRA and CDR2 is YSYEKL. V dropped 2 bases and J dropped 6; count of bases not matched to a gene: 11. The CDR3, as DNA: TGCGCCAGCAGCCAATCTCCGGACAGGGCGCTCCATGGCTACACCTTC. Its translation is CASSQSPDRALHGYTF.

This rearrangement joins TRBV2 to TRBJ1-5, with 7 bases aligning to TRBD1. CDR3 length: 14 amino acids. Germline CDR1 is SNHLY and CDR2 is FYNNEI. With V trimmed by 4 bases and J by 6 bases, 6 bases remained unmatched. CDR3: CASSGQGISQPQHF. DNA for the CDR3: TGTGCCAGCAGTGGACAGGGAATTTCTCAGCCCCAGCATTTT.

This chain uses TRBV5-5 with TRBJ2-3; the D gene is possibly TRBD1 (6 bases). Germline V gene data show CDR1 as SGHKS and CDR2 as YYEKEE (reference sequence). CDR3 length: 16 residues. Trimming took off 4 bases at V and 4 bases at J, with 19 bases between the two ends. The CDR3 DNA reads TGTGCCAGCAGCCCGGAATATGGCAGGGGTGCAGATACGCAGTATTTT. Its protein is CASSPEYGRGADTQYF. Based on the CDR3 plus reference TRBV5-5 and TRBJ2-3, the full variable domain is DAGVTQSPTHLIKTRGQQVTLRCSPISGHKSVSWYQQVLGQGPQFIFQYYEKEERGRGNFPDRFSARQFPNYSSELNVNALLLGDSALYLCASSPEYGRGADTQYFGPGTRLTVL.

CDR3 bases: TGTGCCAGCAGCTTAGCATTAGCAGGGGAAGGCTACACCTTC. Residues: CASSLALAGEGYTF. The chain is built from TRBV7-8 and TRBJ1-2, with D possibly matching TRBD1 (6 bases). This CDR3 is 14 amino acids long. Germline V gene data show CDR1 as SGHVS and CDR2 as FQNEAQ. Trimming took off 0 bases at V and 8 bases at J, with 13 bases between the two ends.

CDR3 amino acids: CASSTHTFTGEGAYEQYF. Here the CDR3 DNA reads TGTGCCAGTAGTACCCATACTTTCACAGGCGAAGGAGCCTACGAGCAGTACTTC. The chain combines TRBV19 with TRBJ2-7; tentatively, D is TRBD1 (5 bases). Germline assignment: CDR1 LNHDA and CDR2 SQIVND (reference sequence). The V end lost 4 bases, the J end lost 2 bases, and 24 bases lay between the germline ends. The CDR3 runs to 18 residues.

A single count supports this clone. The V gene is TRBV12-3 or TRBV12-4, the J gene TRBJ1-5; D unclear. The CDR3 is 12 residues long. V was trimmed by 5 bases and J by 6 bases, leaving 8 bases between them. In DNA, the CDR3 is TGTGCCAGCAGTCGGGAGCTTCAGCCCCAGCATTTT. Protein: CASSRELQPQHF.

This clone was counted a single time. The chain uses TRBV7-8 and TRBJ2-1; 9 nucleotides align to TRBD1. The trim removed 5 bases at V and 4 bases at J, leaving 6 bases unmatched. This CDR3 region has 15 residues. CDR1 is SGHVS, CDR2 FQNEAQ, per germline. The CDR3 loop is CASSPDRGDYNEQFF. Written as DNA, the CDR3 is TGTGCCAGCAGCCCGGACAGGGGTGATTACAATGAGCAGTTCTTC.

The chain employs TRBV27 and TRBJ2-1; a possible D gene is TRBD1 (5 bases). The CDR3 length is 14 residues. CDR1 and CDR2 (germline): MNHEY, SMNVEV (reference sequence). Trimming took 4 bases from V and 3 from J, leaving 10 bases between them. The CDR3 sequence: CASSSAGNYNEQFF. CDR3 nucleotides: TGTGCCAGCAGTTCGGCAGGGAACTACAATGAGCAGTTCTTC.

This chain connects TRBV19 to TRBJ2-7, with 8 bases matching TRBD2. Germline V gives CDR1 LNHDA, CDR2 SQIVND (reference sequence). The V segment lost 6 bases and the J segment 5 bases; nucleotides outside the gene matches: 9. The CDR3 spans 14 residues. CDR3 DNA sequence: TGTGCCAGTAGCCGCACGGGCGGGGGGCACGAGCAGTACTTC. Protein product: CASSRTGGGHEQYF. The complete variable domain, with remaining parts taken from reference TRBV19 and TRBJ2-7, reads DGGITQSPKYLFRKEGQNVTLSCEQNLNHDAMYWYRQDPGQGLRLIYYSQIVNDFQKGDIAEGYSVSREKKESFPLTVTSAQKNPTAFYLCASSRTGGGHEQYFGPGTRLTVT.

The chain is built from TRBV12-3 or TRBV12-4 and TRBJ2-7, with D unresolved. This CDR3 comprises 13 residues. V shed 6 bases and J shed 0 bases, with 9 bases lying between them. The CDR3 DNA is TGTGCCAGCAGCTCAAGGAGCTCCTACGAGCAGTACTTC. Encoded protein: CASSSRSSYEQYF.

The chain carries TRBV5-1 and TRBJ1-1; D unresolved. This CDR3 region has 14 residues. Germline CDR1 reads SGHRS; CDR2 reads YFSETQ. Trimming cost V 0 bases and J 11 bases, with 17 bases left between them. The CDR3 nucleotides are TGCGCCAGCAGCTTGGAAGAGGGCGGGCGGCGGGCTTTCTTT. This codes for CASSLEEGGRRAFF.

The chain recombines TRBV18 with TRBJ1-4; 10 positions match TRBD1. The junction had 1 base not matched to a gene; V was cut back by 8 bases and J by 1 base. CDR3 length: 14 residues. CDR1 is KGHSH and CDR2 is LQKENI in the germline V gene. The CDR3 nucleotides read TGTGCCAGCGGACAGGGGGGAACTAATGAAAAACTGTTTTTT. Translated: CASGQGGTNEKLFF. The entire variable domain, with the rest obtained from reference TRBV18 and TRBJ1-4, is as follows: NAGVMQNPRHLVRRRGQEARLRCSPMKGHSHVYWYRQLPEEGLKFMVYLQKENIIDESGMPKERFSAEFPKEGPSILRIQQVVRGDSAAYFCASGQGGTNEKLFFGSGTQLSVL.